This TCR beta chain emerged from a study of monozygotic twins with inflammatory bowel disease. Findings and limits, study-wide: Perhaps reflecting limited power, concordant and discordant twins did not differ in repertoire similarity. Cells of different T cell subtypes could not be told apart.

Template switching appended UMIs that held a 6-nucleotide sample barcode. Two nested PCRs, about 16 and 10 cycles, amplified TCRalpha and TCRbeta cDNA. TCRdb re-called the 5' RACE reads, yielding one record per CDR3 amino acid sequence without DNA. The sample has roughly 200,000 distinct CDR3 sequences. Germline V gene lookup returns CDR1 SGHRS and CDR2 YFSETQ. The CDR3 has 13 residues. Note on this clonotype: Its target is not known.

The source of this sequence is a human donor with ulcerative colitis or Crohn's disease, or a healthy co-twin of an affected twin (not recorded which). The chain couples TRBV5-1 to TRBJ1-1; the D gene TCRdb calls, TRBD1, cannot be checked with no DNA. Sequenced material: blood. CDR3 loop: CASSPGRDTEAFF.